These T cell receptor beta chains were read from a single sample in a study of control samples from healthy donors and cancer patients. Sequencing was performed with immunoSEQ multiplex PCR; in TCRdb, only in-frame clones are kept and a portion is missing. The sample consists of about 150,000 clones, approximately 94% of them appearing once. Input material: blood. The receptor set was obtained from a man aged 40-49 years in good health. Each CDR3 is given with its conserved first and last residue. D genes are given only for firm matches. Clone size appears in some rows only: once, few, many, or a class for an expanded clone.

j_call d_call clone_size v_call cdr3_aa cdr3_nt
TRBJ1-3 . . TRBV11-2 CASSSTPRGVTGNTIYF TGTGCCAGCAGCTCCACTCCCAGGGGAGTGACTGGAAACACCATATATTTT
TRBJ2-3 . . TRBV5-1 CASSTQQGDTQYF TGCGCCAGCAGCACTCAACAGGGAGATACGCAGTATTTT
TRBJ2-7 TRBD1 . TRBV6-6 CASRLTTGGSSYEQYF TGTGCCAGCAGGCTGACTACAGGGGGCTCTTCCTACGAGCAGTACTTC
TRBJ1-1 . . TRBV12-3/TRBV12-4 CASTGANTEAFF TGTGCCAGCACAGGGGCGAACACTGAAGCTTTCTTT
TRBJ2-3 TRBD2 . TRBV19 CASSRGLAGGTDTQYF TGTGCCAGTAGTCGGGGACTAGCGGGGGGCACAGATACGCAGTATTTT
TRBJ1-3 TRBD1 . TRBV27 CASSLKGTGHGPGNTIYF TGTGCCAGCAGTTTAAAGGGGACAGGGCATGGACCTGGAAACACCATATATTTT
TRBJ1-1 . . TRBV6-1 CASSEGRTAGEAFF TGTGCCAGCAGTGAAGGACGAACGGCAGGAGAAGCTTTCTTT
TRBJ1-1 . once TRBV5-1 CASSLDVNTEAFF TGCGCCAGCAGCCTCGATGTGAACACTGAAGCTTTCTTT
TRBJ1-2 TRBD1 . TRBV28 CASSSGDRIYGYTF TGTGCCAGCAGTTCCGGGGACAGGATCTATGGCTACACCTTC
TRBJ1-1 TRBD1 . TRBV7-9 CASSEGQGGTEAFF TGTGCCAGCAGCGAGGGACAGGGTGGGACTGAAGCTTTCTTT
TRBJ2-2 . . TRBV15 CATSYPWGVAPNTGELFF TGTGCCACCAGCTACCCCTGGGGCGTAGCGCCGAACACCGGGGAGCTGTTTTTT
TRBJ2-3 . once TRBV6-5 CASSWRSTDTQYF TGTGCCAGCAGTTGGAGGAGCACAGATACGCAGTATTTT
TRBJ1-6 . . TRBV19 CASSRDWSSYNSPLHF TGTGCCAGTAGTAGGGACTGGAGCTCCTATAATTCACCCCTCCACTTT
TRBJ1-2 . . TRBV15 CATSGGGGAQYGYTF TGTGCCACCTCCGGGGGTGGAGGGGCTCAATATGGCTACACCTTC
TRBJ1-3 . . TRBV4-3 CASSQGNSGNTIYF TGCGCCAGCAGCCAAGGAAACTCTGGAAACACCATATATTTT
TRBJ2-1 . . TRBV19 CASLRRDEQFF TGTGCCAGTCTTCGACGGGATGAGCAGTTCTTC
TRBJ1-4 . . TRBV2 CASSAGHSGEKLFF TGTGCCAGCAGTGCCGGCCACTCGGGGGAAAAACTGTTTTTT
TRBJ2-7 . . TRBV9 CASSVSFRGSYEQYF TGTGCCAGCAGCGTTAGCTTCAGGGGCTCCTACGAGCAGTACTTC
TRBJ1-5 . . TRBV7-8 CASSLDWGNQPQHF TGTGCCAGCAGCTTAGATTGGGGGAATCAGCCCCAGCATTTT
TRBJ1-4 . once TRBV19 CASSSGGPKLFF TGTGCCAGTAGCTCCGGGGGCCCAAAACTGTTTTTT
TRBJ1-1 . once TRBV10-3 CAIRENTEAFF TGTGCCATCAGGGAGAACACTGAAGCTTTCTTT
TRBJ1-2 TRBD1 . TRBV18 CASSRVGTGLEVGYTF TGTGCCAGCTCACGCGTGGGGACAGGACTCGAGGTGGGGTACACCTTC
TRBJ1-5 . . TRBV20-1 CSASAPGTPKGQPQHF TGCAGTGCTAGTGCTCCCGGGACGCCCAAGGGGCAGCCCCAGCATTTT
TRBJ1-1 . once TRBV5-1 CASSAGVVDTEAFF TGCGCCAGCAGCGCGGGAGTGGTGGACACTGAAGCTTTCTTT
TRBJ1-5 . . TRBV6-2/TRBV6-3 CASSRPEHEGDQPQHF TGTGCCAGCAGTCGCCCAGAGCACGAAGGTGATCAGCCCCAGCATTTT
TRBJ2-5 TRBD1 once TRBV7-2 CASSSGQGRQETQYF TGTGCCAGCAGCTCTGGACAGGGGCGTCAAGAGACCCAGTACTTC
TRBJ2-7 . . TRBV2 CASSLTAFEQYF TGTGCCAGCAGTTTGACAGCTTTCGAGCAGTACTTC
TRBJ1-2 . . TRBV15 CATVGLDTQSLNYGYTF TGTGCCACCGTCGGCCTCGACACCCAATCCCTGAACTATGGCTACACCTTC
TRBJ2-5 TRBD1 . TRBV29-1 CSVETGLETQYF TGCAGCGTGGAGACAGGGTTAGAGACCCAGTACTTC
TRBJ1-2 . . TRBV30 CALDENYGYTF TGTGCCTTAGACGAGAACTATGGCTACACCTTC
TRBJ2-2 TRBD2 once TRBV11-2 CASSPLAGGPGELFF TGTGCCAGCAGCCCGCTAGCGGGGGGGCCCGGGGAGCTGTTTTTT
TRBJ1-1 . . TRBV27 CASTSGPGGGTEAFF TGTGCCAGCACCTCCGGACCCGGGGGCGGAACTGAAGCTTTCTTT
TRBJ1-1 . . TRBV11-1 CASSQYREMNTEAFF TGTGCCAGCAGCCAATACAGGGAAATGAACACTGAAGCTTTCTTT
TRBJ1-2 . . TRBV28 CASSPGPSRNYGYTF TGTGCCAGCAGCCCCGGGCCCTCACGAAACTATGGCTACACCTTC
TRBJ2-5 . . TRBV28 CASSLLNEETQYF TGTGCCAGCAGTTTACTGAACGAAGAGACCCAGTACTTC
TRBJ2-3 . once TRBV7-6 CASSLAGSTQYF TGTGCCAGCAGCTTAGCAGGCAGTACGCAGTATTTT
TRBJ2-3 . . TRBV6-5 CASLVGGRTDTQYF TGTGCCAGCCTGGTCGGGGGAAGGACAGATACGCAGTATTTT
TRBJ1-1 . . TRBV6-4 CASSDLKGKAFF TGTGCCAGCAGTGACCTAAAGGGGAAAGCTTTCTTT
TRBJ2-7 . . TRBV10-1 CASSNGVGSYEQYF TGCGCCAGCAGTAACGGGGTAGGGAGCTACGAGCAGTACTTC
TRBJ1-1 . . TRBV4-2 CASSQGGANWFPAFF TGTGCCAGCAGCCAAGGCGGGGCAAATTGGTTTCCAGCTTTCTTT